This is a list of T cell receptor beta chains from one sample in a study of cytomegalovirus exposure and HLA in healthy donors. Clones were read by immunoSEQ multiplex PCR, and TCRdb kept only the in-frame ones, dropping some. This table holds roughly 120,000 clones, roughly 80% found once. Material: PBMCs. These receptors were collected from a male donor in good health and CMV-seronegative. CDR3s leave out the opening cysteine and the closing phenylalanine or tryptophan. Fields, in order: J gene, V gene, CDR3 protein.

j_gene: TRBJ2-3; v_gene: TRBV19; CDR3aa: ASKSERQGTDTQY
j_gene: TRBJ2-5; v_gene: TRBV25-1; CDR3aa: ASSEGAGRGGRETQY
j_gene: TRBJ2-3; v_gene: TRBV28; CDR3aa: ASSFPGTPLGTDTQY
j_gene: TRBJ2-3; v_gene: TRBV9; CDR3aa: ASSVDPPGGATDTQY
j_gene: TRBJ1-6; v_gene: TRBV7-2; CDR3aa: ASSLVHQTAGATSPLH
j_gene: TRBJ2-1; v_gene: TRBV19; CDR3aa: ASSHPPGLAGVRYNEQF
j_gene: TRBJ2-4; v_gene: TRBV7-2; CDR3aa: ASSPGGFAKNIQY
j_gene: TRBJ2-7; v_gene: TRBV19; CDR3aa: ASSMGTPSYEQY
j_gene: TRBJ2-3; v_gene: TRBV27; CDR3aa: ASSLWASGNTDTQY
j_gene: TRBJ2-5; v_gene: TRBV27; CDR3aa: ASSFLGSWETQY
j_gene: TRBJ1-4; v_gene: TRBV2; CDR3aa: AGAIGARATNEKLF
j_gene: TRBJ2-1; v_gene: TRBV11-2; CDR3aa: ASSLRNNEQF
j_gene: TRBJ2-7; v_gene: TRBV5-1; CDR3aa: ASSLGGQGSHEQY
j_gene: TRBJ1-2; v_gene: TRBV30; CDR3aa: AWSVWGQPNYGYT
j_gene: TRBJ2-5; v_gene: TRBV7-3; CDR3aa: ASSLWGTGTAEETQY
j_gene: TRBJ2-3; v_gene: TRBV2; CDR3aa: ASRGVSTDTQY
j_gene: TRBJ2-7; v_gene: TRBV11-2; CDR3aa: ASSLGDTFSYEQY
j_gene: TRBJ1-1; v_gene: TRBV28; CDR3aa: ASSTRTGIEAF
j_gene: TRBJ1-2; v_gene: TRBV30; CDR3aa: AWSPNFYGYT
j_gene: TRBJ2-3; v_gene: TRBV6-5; CDR3aa: ASREGFTDTQY
j_gene: TRBJ2-7; v_gene: TRBV6-5; CDR3aa: ASYGTGGTYEQY
j_gene: TRBJ2-6; v_gene: TRBV4-3; CDR3aa: ASSQDLDRSIGWGSGANVLT
j_gene: TRBJ2-7; v_gene: TRBV5-4; CDR3aa: ASRLDSPFSSYEQY
j_gene: TRBJ1-1; v_gene: TRBV7-8; CDR3aa: ASSLLSGVSTEAF
j_gene: TRBJ2-5; v_gene: TRBV27; CDR3aa: ASTFNGREARETQY
j_gene: TRBJ1-1; v_gene: TRBV6-5; CDR3aa: ASRRTRNTEAF
j_gene: TRBJ1-1; v_gene: TRBV18; CDR3aa: ASSPAGLNTEAF
j_gene: TRBJ1-4; v_gene: TRBV6-1; CDR3aa: ASSSDRGSEKLF
j_gene: TRBJ1-5; v_gene: TRBV28; CDR3aa: ASGGTVGISAQH
j_gene: TRBJ1-2; v_gene: TRBV9; CDR3aa: ASSVGLGGSGYT